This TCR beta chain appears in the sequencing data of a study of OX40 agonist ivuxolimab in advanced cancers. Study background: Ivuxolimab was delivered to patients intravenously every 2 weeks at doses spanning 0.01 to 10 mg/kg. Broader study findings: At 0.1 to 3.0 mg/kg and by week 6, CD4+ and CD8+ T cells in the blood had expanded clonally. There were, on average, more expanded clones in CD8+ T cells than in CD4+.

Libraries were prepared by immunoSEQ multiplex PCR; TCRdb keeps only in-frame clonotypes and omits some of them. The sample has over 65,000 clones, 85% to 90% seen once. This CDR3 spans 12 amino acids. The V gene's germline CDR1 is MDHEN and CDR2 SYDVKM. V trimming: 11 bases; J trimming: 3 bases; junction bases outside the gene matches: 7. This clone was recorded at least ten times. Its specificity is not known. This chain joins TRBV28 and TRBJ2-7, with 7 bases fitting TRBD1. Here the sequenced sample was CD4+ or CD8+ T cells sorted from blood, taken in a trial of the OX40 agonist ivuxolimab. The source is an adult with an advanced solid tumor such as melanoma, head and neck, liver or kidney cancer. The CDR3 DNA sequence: TGTGCCCTGCAGGGGGTTAACTACGAGCAGTACTTC. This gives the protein CALQGVNYEQYF.